This TCR beta chain was captured by sequencing in a study of shared T cell receptors in the human thymus. V shed 1 base, J shed 5 bases, and the junction held 8 bases outside the gene matches. The CDR3 runs 18 residues. The V gene's germline CDR1 is SEHNR and CDR2 FQNEAQ (reference sequence). Data came from immunoSEQ multiplex PCR; TCRdb stores just in-frame clones and leaves some out. Of roughly 700,000 clones listed, 88% are singletons. The same specimen was also included in a second study, on human thymus T cells.

The gene calls are TRBV7-9 and TRBJ2-2, with 12 bases identical to TRBD2. The sequence was collected from a boy less than two years old with a congenital heart defect. The sequencing input was thymocytes. The CDR3 loop reads CASSLVTSGREETGELFF. The CDR3 coding sequence is TGTGCCAGCAGCTTAGTGACTAGCGGGAGAGAGGAAACCGGGGAGCTGTTTTTT.